A single TCR beta chain is shown here with its context. The TRB cDNA libraries were prepared by 5' RACE with UMI labels. TCRdb reprocessed the 5' RACE reads; each CDR3 protein has one entry and no DNA is given. This table holds tens of thousands of distinct CDR3 sequences. This sample stems from a study of CXCR3-negative and CXCR3-positive naive CD8 T cells. The sequencing input was naive CXCR3- CD8+ T cells from blood. Subset reported: CD45RO-CCR7+CD27+CD95- naive CD8+ T cells lacking CXCR3 (TNR3-). This sequence was found in a human donor in good health. Some clones in this sample may be carry-over from other donors' samples.

CDR3 in amino acids: CSATGGGTSQSWSYEQYF. V usage is TRBV29-1 and J usage is TRBJ2-7; there is no DNA to check the TCRdb D call of TRBD2. The CDR3 sequence is 18 residues long. Per the germline V gene, CDR1 is SQVTM and CDR2 is ANQGSEA.